This T cell receptor (beta chain) is drawn from a study of blood T cell repertoires in COVID-19. Turning to the study itself: There were acute and convalescent COVID-19 samples, and they came from the United States, Italy and Spain.

With 2 bases removed from V and 5 bases from J, the gap between germline ends came to 18 bases. The CDR3 consists of 16 residues. The germline gives CDR1 GTSNPN, CDR2 SVGIG (reference sequence). In the original analysis: Amplification with reference gene primers provided the estimates of nucleated cell counts. The assay was immunoSEQ multiplex PCR, and TCRdb's table has in-frame clones only and misses some. The DNA gave D and trimming, while V, J and clone size come from that table. The sample yields around 430,000 clones, 70% to 90% seen once. The sample taken for sequencing was peripheral blood. The sequence was obtained from a woman in her forties or fifties with COVID-19, enrolled during active disease. The chain is built from TRBV30 and TRBJ2-2; D is perhaps TRBD2 (6 bases). The CDR3 DNA is TGTGCCTGGAGTCCTCCTGAAGCGGCGGGGACCGGGGAGCTGTTTTTT. It is translated as CAWSPPEAAGTGELFF.